Below are 19 T cell receptor beta chains sequenced from a single sample in a study of cytomegalovirus exposure and HLA in healthy donors. Both 60 Vbeta primers and 13 Jbeta primers went into the PCR. TCRdb's table, derived via immunoSEQ multiplex PCR, lists solely in-frame clones and lacks some. The sample has roughly 150,000 clones, around four fifths seen once. The sequenced sample consisted of PBMCs. These receptors all stem from a man aged 18-30 years in good health and CMV-seropositive.

This clone was recorded only once. The J gene is TRBJ2-1, the V gene TRBV19; the D gene is possibly TRBD1 (6 bases). This CDR3 contains 12 residues. CDR1 is LNHDA, CDR2 SQIVND, per germline (reference sequence). Trimming left V 11 bases short and J 8 bases short, with 16 bases between. The CDR3 region is CASRDIIDEQFF. The DNA of the CDR3 is TGTGCCTCCCGGGACATCATCGATGAGCAGTTCTTC.

The chain combines TRBV28 with TRBJ2-6, with a weak D call TRBD2 (5 bases). Germline V gene data show CDR1 as MDHEN and CDR2 as SYDVKM. The CDR3 is made up of 15 amino acids. V lost 4 bases, J lost 5 bases, and 12 bases lay in between. The CDR3 sequence is CASSSPGGWANVLTF. The CDR3 coding sequence is TGTGCCAGCAGTTCCCCAGGAGGTTGGGCCAACGTCCTGACTTTC.

This clone was recorded once. The rearrangement joins TRBV5-1 to TRBJ2-7; no reliable D call. Germline V gene data show CDR1 as SGHRS and CDR2 as YFSETQ. The CDR3 extends over 15 amino acids. The V and J ends lost 0 bases and 0 bases respectively, with 10 bases between them. In DNA form, the CDR3 reads TGCGCCAGCAGCTTGGGGGCACCTTACTCCTACGAGCAGTACTTC. Protein sequence: CASSLGAPYSYEQYF. The full variable domain, with the rest looked up from reference TRBV5-1 and TRBJ2-7, is KAGVTQTPRYLIKTRGQQVTLSCSPISGHRSVSWYQQTPGQGLQFLFEYFSETQRNKGNFPGRFSGRQFSNSRSEMNVSTLELGDSALYLCASSLGAPYSYEQYFGPGTRLTVT.

V and J are TRBV29-1 and TRBJ1-2, with D uncertain. The V end lost 7 bases, the J end lost 4 bases, and 19 bases lay between the germline ends. Germline CDR1 and CDR2: SQVTM and ANQGSEA. This CDR3 is 14 amino acids long. CDR3 sequence reads: CSALTETVIYGYTF. The CDR3 region has the DNA TGCAGCGCATTGACGGAGACGGTAATCTATGGCTACACCTTC.

This clone was counted a single time. The rearrangement uses TRBV5-4 and TRBJ1-5, with a tentative D call TRBD1 (6 bases). Germline V CDR1 and CDR2: SGHNT, YYREEE (reference sequence). V lost 5 bases and J lost 2, with 14 bases in between. The CDR3 has 15 amino acids. CDR3 sequence: CASSYHPGGNQPQHF. The DNA of the CDR3 is TGTGCCAGCAGTTACCACCCAGGGGGCAATCAGCCCCAGCATTTT. The complete variable domain, with remaining parts taken from reference TRBV5-4 and TRBJ1-5, reads ETGVTQSPTHLIKTRGQQVTLRCSSQSGHNTVSWYQQALGQGPQFIFQYYREEENGRGNFPPRFSGLQFPNYSSELNVNALELDDSALYLCASSYHPGGNQPQHFGDGTRLSIL.

The genes are TRBV19 and TRBJ1-5; the D gene is possibly TRBD1 (6 bases). This CDR3 has 14 amino acids. Trimming stripped 6 bases from V and 0 bases from J, with 9 bases between. The germline V gene has CDR1 LNHDA and CDR2 SQIVND (reference sequence). The CDR3 region has the DNA TGTGCCAGTAGCCGACAGGTTAGCAATCAGCCCCAGCATTTT. Amino acid sequence: CASSRQVSNQPQHF.

The genes are TRBV7-6 and TRBJ2-1; the D gene is possibly TRBD2 (5 bases). Trimming took off 1 base at V and 5 bases at J, with 12 bases between the two ends. This CDR3 has 15 amino acids. The germline V gene has CDR1 SGHVS and CDR2 FNYEAQ. CDR3: CASSLERGPNNEQFF. The CDR3 DNA reads TGTGCCAGCAGCTTAGAACGGGGTCCTAACAATGAGCAGTTCTTC.

The V and J genes are TRBV15 and TRBJ2-7, with 10 bases that match TRBD1. This CDR3 is built from 14 residues. Germline lookup yields CDR1 LNHNV and CDR2 YYDKDF (reference sequence). The V segment lost 9 bases and the J segment 3 bases; nucleotides outside the gene matches: 8. CDR3 bases: TGTGCCACGGGGGAAGGGACAGGGGTCTACGAGCAGTACTTC. It yields the protein CATGEGTGVYEQYF. Combining the CDR3 with reference TRBV15 and TRBJ2-7 gives the whole variable domain DAMVIQNPRYQVTQFGKPVTLSCSQTLNHNVMYWYQQKSSQAPKLLFHYYDKDFNNEADTPDNFQSRRPNTSFCFLDIRSPGLGDTAMYLCATGEGTGVYEQYFGPGTRLTVT.

A single count supports this clone. A read error may account for a junction end that differs from germline. This sequence joins TRBV10-3 and TRBJ1-5; maybe TRBD1 (6 bases). Per germline, CDR1 ENHRY and CDR2 SYGVKD. CDR3 length: 15 residues. The CDR3 nucleotides read TGTGCCACCAGTAATGGGAACAGGGAGAATCAGCCCCAGCATTTT. Translated: CATSNGNRENQPQHF.

The rearrangement joins TRBV6-1 to TRBJ2-1, with TRBD2 as a possible D gene (7 bases). The V and J ends lost 2 bases and 8 bases respectively, with 16 bases between them. Germline V CDR1 and CDR2: MNHNS, SASEGT. The CDR3 is 15 amino acids. The CDR3 nucleotides read TGTGCCAGCAGTGAACGGACTAGTGGGGGGCATGAGCAGTTCTTC. Amino acids: CASSERTSGGHEQFF.

The rearrangement joins TRBV18 to TRBJ1-2, with D perhaps TRBD1 (5 bases). V lost 0 bases to trimming and J lost 7 bases, with 6 bases between them. The germline gives CDR1 KGHSH, CDR2 LQKENI. The CDR3 totals 12 residues. CDR3 residues: CASSPPGGGYTF. In nucleotides, the CDR3 is TGTGCCAGCTCACCACCGGGGGGTGGCTACACCTTC.

The J gene is TRBJ1-1, the V gene TRBV6-1, with D uncertain. Trimming shortened V by 3 bases and J by 12 bases, and 14 bases separated the two germline ends. The germline V gene has CDR1 MNHNS and CDR2 SASEGT. CDR3 size: 12 residues. The CDR3 coding sequence is TGTGCCAGCAGTGACCCCGTCGGTTCAACTTTCTTT. This translates into CASSDPVGSTFF.

This chain joins TRBV19 and TRBJ1-5; D remains unclear. This CDR3 region has 16 residues. Germline V gene sequence: CDR1 LNHDA, CDR2 SQIVND (reference sequence). Trimming cost V 9 bases and J 4 bases, with 22 bases left between them. Here the CDR3 DNA reads TGTGCCAGCGGGGAAAGTAACCGGGGTTCTAATCAGCCCCAGCATTTT. Amino acid sequence: CASGESNRGSNQPQHF.

V gene TRBV6-1 combines with J gene TRBJ2-2; no definite D call. The ends were cut back, 3 bases at V and 3 bases at J, with 8 bases in the middle. Germline assignment: CDR1 MNHNS and CDR2 SASEGT. This CDR3 is 14 amino acids long. The CDR3 coding sequence is TGTGCCAGCAGTGATTTTCCGGACACCGGGGAGCTGTTTTTT. Protein: CASSDFPDTGELFF.

The gene calls are TRBV7-2 and TRBJ2-7; 7 positions match TRBD2. Germline V CDR1 and CDR2: SGHTA, FQGNSA. V lost 2 bases to trimming and J lost 1 base; unmatched junction nucleotides: 5. The CDR3 has 15 residues. The CDR3 sequence: CASSLSLAASYEQYF. Here the CDR3 DNA reads TGTGCCAGCAGCTTAAGCCTAGCGGCGTCCTACGAGCAGTACTTC. The full variable domain, with the rest looked up from reference TRBV7-2 and TRBJ2-7, is GAGVSQSPSNKVTEKGKDVELRCDPISGHTALYWYRQSLGQGLEFLIYFQGNSAPDKSGLPSDRFSAERTGGSVSTLTIQRTQQEDSAVYLCASSLSLAASYEQYFGPGTRLTVT.

The chain uses TRBV4-1 and TRBJ2-3; TRBD2 aligns across 11 bases. The CDR3 sequence is 15 residues long. CDR1 and CDR2 from the germline V gene are MGHRA and YSYEKL. Unmatched junction bases numbered 6, after V lost 5 bases and J lost 5 bases. CDR3 protein: CASSVIAGGVDTQYF. The CDR3 coding sequence is TGCGCCAGCAGCGTAATAGCGGGAGGGGTAGATACGCAGTATTTT.

The V and J genes are TRBV5-4 and TRBJ2-7; D perhaps matches TRBD2 (6 bases). The germline gives CDR1 SGHNT, CDR2 YYREEE (reference sequence). The CDR3 loop spans 12 amino acids. Trimming took 3 bases from V and 4 from J, leaving 8 bases between them. The CDR3 loop is CASSSRGYEQYF. The CDR3 bases are TGTGCCAGCAGCTCGCGGGGTTACGAGCAGTACTTC.

The CDR3 DNA reads as TGTGCCAGCAGCTTGGATGGGACAGTCGGCAATCAGCCCCAGCATTTT. Amino acids: CASSLDGTVGNQPQHF. The chain joins TRBV11-2 to TRBJ1-5, with 7 bases matching TRBD1. V dropped 3 bases and J dropped 2; count of bases not matched to a gene: 7. The CDR3 loop spans 16 amino acids. Germline CDR1 reads SGHAT; CDR2 reads FQNNGV.

This clone was found once. This chain links TRBV9 with TRBJ2-3; 7 positions agree with TRBD2. Germline CDR1 and CDR2: SGDLS and YYNGEE. This CDR3 is 16 amino acids long. The junction had 7 bases not matched to a gene; V was cut back by 3 bases and J by 0 bases. The CDR3 DNA follows: TGTGCCAGCAGCGCCCTGACTAGCAGAAGCACAGATACGCAGTATTTT. This gives the protein CASSALTSRSTDTQYF.